Listed below are T cell receptor beta chains from one sample, sequenced in a study of cytomegalovirus exposure and HLA in healthy donors. TCRdb's copy holds only in-frame clones and misses some; the assay was immunoSEQ multiplex PCR. The sample holds some 150,000 clones, 80% to 90% seen once. The sequenced material came from PBMCs. These TCRs come from a woman aged 30 to 39 in good health and CMV-seronegative. Both conserved end residues are part of each CDR3. A D gene is named only where the DNA matches it firmly. Clone size is given for some rows only: seen once, a few or many times, or a class if the clone is expanded.

v_gene	abundance	j_gene	d_gene	CDR3nt	CDR3aa
TRBV28	.	TRBJ1-2	TRBD1	TGTGCCAGCAGTTTATTTGGGACAGGCTATGGCTACACCTTC	CASSLFGTGYGYTF
TRBV19	.	TRBJ1-5	.	TGTGCCAGTAGTATAGAGGTCAGGGCCAATCAGCCCCAGCATTTT	CASSIEVRANQPQHF
TRBV7-9	.	TRBJ2-5	TRBD2	TGTGCCAGCAGCTCCCTACGACTAGCGGGAGCGGGGCGTAAAGAGACCCAGTACTTC	CASSSLRLAGAGRKETQYF
TRBV5-1	once	TRBJ2-5	.	TGCGCCAGCAGCTTCGGGACTCAAGAGACCCAGTACTTC	CASSFGTQETQYF
TRBV10-3	.	TRBJ1-4	.	TGTGCCACCGCCGACGGGGAAACTAATGAAAAACTGTTTTTT	CATADGETNEKLFF
TRBV11-1	.	TRBJ2-7	TRBD1	TGTGCCAGCAGCTTTGGAGGACAGGGGGCGTACGAGCAGTACTTC	CASSFGGQGAYEQYF
TRBV29-1	once	TRBJ2-1	TRBD2	TGCAGCGTTGCTGGACTAGCGTCGCATGAGCAGTTCTTC	CSVAGLASHEQFF
TRBV7-9	.	TRBJ2-7	.	TGTGCCAGCAGCTCCGGGACATTGGGGTCCTACGAGCAGTACTTC	CASSSGTLGSYEQYF
TRBV2	.	TRBJ1-1	.	TGTGCCAGCACCCTAATGGGGGCTCCGGGCACTGAAGCTTTCTTT	CASTLMGAPGTEAFF
TRBV19	.	TRBJ2-3	.	TGTGCCAGTATCCGGGGGGCGGGAGATACAGATACGCAGTATTTT	CASIRGAGDTDTQYF
TRBV18	.	TRBJ2-7	.	TGTGCCAGCTCACCAAGTGAGGGCTACGAGCAGTACTTC	CASSPSEGYEQYF
TRBV2	.	TRBJ1-2	.	TGTGCCAGCAGTGAGGAACTCAGGGCTGGGGGCTACACCTTC	CASSEELRAGGYTF
TRBV7-9	.	TRBJ1-5	TRBD1	TGTTCCAGCAGCGAGGGGACAGGGGGGATTTATAGCAATCAGCCCCAGCATTTT	CSSSEGTGGIYSNQPQHF
TRBV19	.	TRBJ1-5	TRBD1	TGTGCCTGCACCCAGCAAGGGACAGGGGGCCCGCCCCAGCATTTT	CACTQQGTGGPPQHF
TRBV2	.	TRBJ1-5	.	TGTGCCAGCAGGCCAACCTCGACAGACTTCCTCAATCAGCCCCAGCATTTT	CASRPTSTDFLNQPQHF
TRBV30	.	TRBJ2-1	.	TGTGCCTGGAGTGCGGTTTCCTACAATGAGCAGTTCTTC	CAWSAVSYNEQFF
TRBV9	.	TRBJ2-7	.	TGTGCCAGCAGCGTGGGAGCTGGGGCCTACGAGCAGTACTTC	CASSVGAGAYEQYF
TRBV7-9	.	TRBJ2-3	.	TGTGCCAGCAGGAGCGGAATTTTCACAGATACGCAGTATTTT	CASRSGIFTDTQYF
TRBV7-9	.	TRBJ2-7	TRBD2	TGTGCCAGCAGCTTAGCGGCCGGGGGGTTCTACGAGCAGTACTTC	CASSLAAGGFYEQYF
TRBV6-4	.	TRBJ2-2	.	TGTGCCAGCAGAGGGCATCCAGGGACCGGGGAGCTGTTTTTT	CASRGHPGTGELFF
TRBV11-2	.	TRBJ2-3	TRBD2	TGTGCCAGCAGCTTAGGGGTAGCGGGGGGGCCCACAGATACGCAGTATTTT	CASSLGVAGGPTDTQYF
TRBV6-5	.	TRBJ1-1	.	TGTGCCAGCAGGACAGAGCAGGAAACTGAAGCTTTCTTT	CASRTEQETEAFF
TRBV27	.	TRBJ2-2	.	TGTGCCAGCAGTTCGACAGCCGCGTGGGACACCGGGGAGCTGTTTTTT	CASSSTAAWDTGELFF
TRBV6-1	.	TRBJ2-3	.	TGTGCCAGCAGTGACTCGGACTCAGATACGCAGTATTTT	CASSDSDSDTQYF
TRBV30	once	TRBJ1-5	.	TGTGCCTGGAGCCAGACTCCCTTTGGCAATCAGCCCCAGCATTTT	CAWSQTPFGNQPQHF
TRBV6-5	.	TRBJ1-2	.	TGTGCCAGCAGTTACCGGACAGACTATGGCTACACCTTC	CASSYRTDYGYTF
TRBV5-6	.	TRBJ2-1	.	TGTGCCAGCGGCGGGACAGACCGCTCCTACAATGAGCAGTTCTTC	CASGGTDRSYNEQFF
TRBV19	.	TRBJ2-5	.	TGTGCCAGTAGTATGTATGGAGGGACGGAGACCCAGTACTTC	CASSMYGGTETQYF
TRBV7-9	once	TRBJ1-5	.	TGTGCCAGCAGCTCGGGGGGGGGCTCTTATAGCAATCAGCCCCAGCATTTT	CASSSGGGSYSNQPQHF
TRBV4-2	.	TRBJ2-3	TRBD2	TGTGCCAGCAGCCGAGACCCGGGACTAGCGGGAACTAGCACAGATACGCAGTATTTT	CASSRDPGLAGTSTDTQYF
TRBV28	.	TRBJ2-2	TRBD2	TGTGCCAGCACTAAGAGACTAGCGGCCGGGGAGCTGTTTTTT	CASTKRLAAGELFF
TRBV5-1	.	TRBJ2-1	TRBD2	TGCGCCAGCAGCTCAGCCCTAGCGGGGGTCTACAATGAGCAGTTCTTC	CASSSALAGVYNEQFF
TRBV7-2	.	TRBJ1-1	.	TGTGCCAGCAGCTTAGCTAGCTGGGTTAAAGCTTTCTTT	CASSLASWVKAFF
TRBV7-2	.	TRBJ2-7	.	TGTGCCAGCAGCCGCCGACTAGCCTACGAGCAGTACTTC	CASSRRLAYEQYF
TRBV19	.	TRBJ2-7	.	TGTGCCAGTAGTATAGGGGGAGATGACTACGAGCAGTACTTC	CASSIGGDDYEQYF
TRBV6-6	.	TRBJ2-1	.	TGTGCCAGCACCAACAGGGCCAGCTCCCCAGAGTTCTTC	CASTNRASSPEFF
TRBV7-7	.	TRBJ2-3	TRBD2	TGTGCTAGCAGCCAAGGACTAGCGGGCATAGATACGCAGTATTTT	CASSQGLAGIDTQYF
TRBV5-8	.	TRBJ1-1	TRBD1	TGTGCCAGCAGCTTGGAACTGGGACAGACGAACACTGAAGCTTTCTTT	CASSLELGQTNTEAFF
TRBV7-9	.	TRBJ1-1	TRBD1	TGTGCCAGCACCGAGTACAGGGACAGAGACGAAGCTTTCTTT	CASTEYRDRDEAFF
TRBV28	.	TRBJ1-5	TRBD1	TGTGCCAGCAGACTCCCCGGGACAGGGGGCGAGGATCAGCCCCAGCATTTT	CASRLPGTGGEDQPQHF
TRBV29-1	once	TRBJ1-3	.	TGCAGCGTTATCGGAGGGGACTCTGGAAACACCATATATTTT	CSVIGGDSGNTIYF
TRBV7-2	.	TRBJ1-4	.	TGTGCCAGCAGCTTAGTTTTATTGGGGGGGGAACTGTTTTTT	CASSLVLLGGELFF
TRBV6-1	.	TRBJ2-3	TRBD2	TGTGCCAGCAGTGAACTAGCGGGGGGGCCAGATACGCAGTATTTT	CASSELAGGPDTQYF
TRBV6-5	.	TRBJ2-7	.	TGTGCCAGCAGTTACACGGTAGCTGGTACCTACGAGCAGTACTTC	CASSYTVAGTYEQYF
TRBV4-3	.	TRBJ2-5	TRBD1	TGCGCCAGCAGCCAGGGCGGGACAGGATTGGAGACCCAGTACTTC	CASSQGGTGLETQYF
TRBV9	.	TRBJ1-2	TRBD1	TGTGCCAGCAGCCGGGACAGGGCTAGAGAGGGCTACACCTTC	CASSRDRAREGYTF
TRBV4-1	.	TRBJ2-4	TRBD2	TGCGCCAGCAGCCAAAGGTGGCGGGGGGGCGGTAACATTCAGTACTTC	CASSQRWRGGGNIQYF
TRBV19	.	TRBJ1-2	.	TGTGCCAGTAGCGAGGACAGAAGTATTGGCTACACCTTC	CASSEDRSIGYTF
TRBV19	.	TRBJ1-3	TRBD1	TGTGCCAGTAGGGGACAGGGACACTCTGGAAACACCATATATTTT	CASRGQGHSGNTIYF
TRBV9	.	TRBJ1-3	.	TGTGCCAGCAGTCAAGGGGGGGCACAACGAAACACCATATATTTT	CASSQGGAQRNTIYF
TRBV6-5	.	TRBJ2-2	.	TGTGCCAGCAGTCCTTTCGGGGACGGGGAGCTGTTTTTT	CASSPFGDGELFF